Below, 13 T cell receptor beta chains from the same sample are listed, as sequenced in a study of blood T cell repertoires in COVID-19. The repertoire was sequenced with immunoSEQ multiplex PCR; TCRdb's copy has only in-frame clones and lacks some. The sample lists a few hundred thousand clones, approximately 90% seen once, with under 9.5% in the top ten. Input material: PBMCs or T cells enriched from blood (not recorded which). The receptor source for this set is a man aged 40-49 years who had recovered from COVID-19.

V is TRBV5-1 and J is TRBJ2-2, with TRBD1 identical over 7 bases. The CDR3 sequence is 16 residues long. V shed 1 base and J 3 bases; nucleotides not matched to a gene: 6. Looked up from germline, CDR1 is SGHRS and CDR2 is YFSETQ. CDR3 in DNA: TGCGCCAGCAGCTTGCAAGGGGGCGAATACACCGGGGAGCTGTTTTTT. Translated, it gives CASSLQGGEYTGELFF.

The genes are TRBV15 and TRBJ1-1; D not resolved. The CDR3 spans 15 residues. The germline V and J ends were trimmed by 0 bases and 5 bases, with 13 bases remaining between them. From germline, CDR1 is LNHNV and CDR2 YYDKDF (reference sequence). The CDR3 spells CATSRDLIVVTEAFF. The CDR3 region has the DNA TGTGCCACCAGCAGAGATTTAATAGTCGTGACTGAAGCTTTCTTT.

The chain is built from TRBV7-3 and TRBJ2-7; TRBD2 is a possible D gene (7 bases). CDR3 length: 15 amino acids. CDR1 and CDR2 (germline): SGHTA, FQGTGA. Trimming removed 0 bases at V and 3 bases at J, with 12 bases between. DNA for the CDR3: TGTGCCAGCAGCTTAACGTCCGGGGGGCACTACGAGCAGTACTTC. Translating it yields CASSLTSGGHYEQYF.

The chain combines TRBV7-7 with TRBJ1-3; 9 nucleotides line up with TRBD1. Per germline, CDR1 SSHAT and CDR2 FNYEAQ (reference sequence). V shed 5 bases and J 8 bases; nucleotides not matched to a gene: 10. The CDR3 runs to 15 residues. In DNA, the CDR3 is TGTGCCAGCAGCGAAAGTCCCGGGACAGGGTACACCATATATTTT. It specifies CASSESPGTGYTIYF.

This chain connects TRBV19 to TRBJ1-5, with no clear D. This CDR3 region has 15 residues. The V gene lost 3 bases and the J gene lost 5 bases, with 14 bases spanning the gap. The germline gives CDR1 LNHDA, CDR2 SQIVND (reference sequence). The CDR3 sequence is CASSIGGLGDQPQHF. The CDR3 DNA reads TGTGCCAGTAGTATTGGAGGGCTCGGCGATCAGCCCCAGCATTTT.

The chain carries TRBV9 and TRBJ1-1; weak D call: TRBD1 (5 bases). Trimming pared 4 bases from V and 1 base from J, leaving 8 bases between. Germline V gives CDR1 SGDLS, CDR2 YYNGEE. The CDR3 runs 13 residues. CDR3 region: CASSLTENTEAFF. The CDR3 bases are TGTGCCAGCAGCCTGACAGAGAACACTGAAGCTTTCTTT.

For the CDR3, the DNA is TGTGCCAGCTCTCGAGGGACAGGGGGCGCCAACAATGAGCAGTTCTTC. Translation gives CASSRGTGGANNEQFF. The chain links TRBV18 to TRBJ2-1, with 12 bases lining up with TRBD1. The V gene end was trimmed by 6 bases and the J gene end by 5 bases; junction bases not matched to a gene: 8. CDR1 is KGHSH and CDR2 is LQKENI in the germline V gene. The CDR3 covers 16 residues.

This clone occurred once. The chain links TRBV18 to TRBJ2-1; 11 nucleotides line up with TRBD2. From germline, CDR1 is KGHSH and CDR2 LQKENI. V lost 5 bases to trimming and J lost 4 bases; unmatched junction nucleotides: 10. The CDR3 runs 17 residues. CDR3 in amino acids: CASSKKLAGEIYNEQFF. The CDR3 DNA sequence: TGTGCCAGCTCAAAGAAACTAGCGGGAGAAATATACAATGAGCAGTTCTTC.

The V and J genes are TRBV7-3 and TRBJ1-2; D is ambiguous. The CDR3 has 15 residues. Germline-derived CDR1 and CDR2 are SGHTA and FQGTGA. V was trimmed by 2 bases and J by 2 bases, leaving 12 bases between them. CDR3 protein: CASSLHPLGNYGYTF. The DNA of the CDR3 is TGTGCCAGCAGCTTACACCCGCTCGGGAACTATGGCTACACCTTC.

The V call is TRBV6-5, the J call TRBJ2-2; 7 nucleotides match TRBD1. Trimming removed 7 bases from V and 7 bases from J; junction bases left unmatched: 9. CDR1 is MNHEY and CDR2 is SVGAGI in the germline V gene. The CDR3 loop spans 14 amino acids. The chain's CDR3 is CASNTDRVGGELFF. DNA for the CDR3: TGTGCCAGCAACACAGACAGGGTGGGCGGGGAGCTGTTTTTT.

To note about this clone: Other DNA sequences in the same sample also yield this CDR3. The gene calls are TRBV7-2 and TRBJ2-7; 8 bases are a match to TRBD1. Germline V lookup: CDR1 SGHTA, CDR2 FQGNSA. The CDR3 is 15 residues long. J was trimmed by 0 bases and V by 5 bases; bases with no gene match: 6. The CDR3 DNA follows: TGTGCCAGCAGCCCTAGGACAGGGAGCTCCTACGAGCAGTACTTC. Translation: CASSPRTGSSYEQYF.

The CDR3 protein is CASSATSRMPGELFF. The CDR3 coding sequence is TGTGCCAGCAGCGCGACTAGTAGGATGCCCGGGGAGCTGTTTTTT. The chain recombines TRBV9 with TRBJ2-2; D is possibly TRBD2 (6 bases). The germline V gene has CDR1 SGDLS and CDR2 YYNGEE. V lost 3 bases, J lost 6 bases, and 15 bases lay in between. The CDR3 sequence is 15 residues long.

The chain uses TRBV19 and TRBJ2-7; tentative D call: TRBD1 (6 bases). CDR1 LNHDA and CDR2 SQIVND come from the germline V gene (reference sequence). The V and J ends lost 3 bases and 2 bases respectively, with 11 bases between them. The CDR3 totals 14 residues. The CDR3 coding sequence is TGTGCCAGTAGTATTGGACAGTTTACCTACGAGCAGTACTTC. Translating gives CASSIGQFTYEQYF.